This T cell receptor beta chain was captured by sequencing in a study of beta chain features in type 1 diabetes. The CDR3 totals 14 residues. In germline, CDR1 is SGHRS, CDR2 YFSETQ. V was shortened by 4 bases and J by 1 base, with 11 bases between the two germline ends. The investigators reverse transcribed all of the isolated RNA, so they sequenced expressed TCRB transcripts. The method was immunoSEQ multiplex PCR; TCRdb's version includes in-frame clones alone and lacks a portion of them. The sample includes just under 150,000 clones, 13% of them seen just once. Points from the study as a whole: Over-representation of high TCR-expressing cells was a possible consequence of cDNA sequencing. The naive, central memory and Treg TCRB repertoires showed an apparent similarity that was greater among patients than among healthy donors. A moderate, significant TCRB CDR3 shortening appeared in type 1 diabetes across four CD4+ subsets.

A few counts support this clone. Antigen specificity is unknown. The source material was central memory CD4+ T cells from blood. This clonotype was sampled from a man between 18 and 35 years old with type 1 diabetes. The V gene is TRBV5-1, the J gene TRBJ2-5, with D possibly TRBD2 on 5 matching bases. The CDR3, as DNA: TGCGCCAGCAGCCCCGGAGGAAGCCAAGAGACCCAGTACTTC. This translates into CASSPGGSQETQYF.